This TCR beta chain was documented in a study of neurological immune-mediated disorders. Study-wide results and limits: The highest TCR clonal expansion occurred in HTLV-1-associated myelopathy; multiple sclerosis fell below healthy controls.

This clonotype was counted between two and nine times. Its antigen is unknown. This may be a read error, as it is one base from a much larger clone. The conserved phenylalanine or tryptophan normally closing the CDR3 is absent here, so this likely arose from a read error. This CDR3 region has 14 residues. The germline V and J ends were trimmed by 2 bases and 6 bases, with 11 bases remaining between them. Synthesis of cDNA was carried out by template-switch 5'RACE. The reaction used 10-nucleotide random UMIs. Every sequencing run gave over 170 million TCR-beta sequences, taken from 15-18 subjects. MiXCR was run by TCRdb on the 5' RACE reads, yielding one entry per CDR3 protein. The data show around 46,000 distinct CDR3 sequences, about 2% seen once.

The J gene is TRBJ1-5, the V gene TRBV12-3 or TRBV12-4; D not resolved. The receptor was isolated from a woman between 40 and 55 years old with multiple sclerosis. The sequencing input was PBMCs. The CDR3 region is CASSLSGRGQPQHC. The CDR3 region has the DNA TGTGCCAGCAGTTTATCGGGCCGAGGTCAGCCCCAGCATTGT.